The rows below give T cell receptor beta chains drawn from one sample of a study of CD8 T cells in Susac syndrome. MiXCR, applied by TCRdb to the immunoSEQ multiplex PCR reads, yields one record per CDR3 protein. The table lists about 130,000 distinct CDR3 sequences, over 85% of them singletons, with around 0.087% in the top ten. The sample comprised CD4+ T cells from PBMCs. The receptors stem from a human donor in good health. Both conserved end residues are part of each CDR3. D genes are given only for firm matches. The size entry is marked missing in some rows and otherwise reads once, few, many or a size class.

clone_size: NA
v_call: TRBV29-1
j_call: TRBJ1-2
cdr3_length: 13
d_call: NA
cdr3_aa: CSVEGARGSGYTF
cdr3_nt: TGCAGCGTTGAAGGGGCGAGGGGCTCTGGCTACACCTTC

clone_size: once
v_call: TRBV5-1
j_call: TRBJ2-1
cdr3_length: 16
d_call: TRBD2
cdr3_aa: CASSSGTSGRLGEQFF
cdr3_nt: TGCGCCAGCAGCTCCGGGACTAGCGGGAGGCTCGGTGAGCAGTTCTTC

clone_size: NA
v_call: TRBV5-4
j_call: TRBJ2-2
cdr3_length: 14
d_call: NA
cdr3_aa: CASRITANTGELFF
cdr3_nt: TGTGCCAGCAGGATAACAGCGAACACCGGGGAGCTGTTTTTT

clone_size: once
v_call: TRBV4-1
j_call: TRBJ2-1
cdr3_length: 15
d_call: NA
cdr3_aa: CASSQEGQVYNEQFF
cdr3_nt: TGCGCCAGCAGCCAAGAGGGACAAGTCTACAATGAGCAGTTCTTC

clone_size: once
v_call: TRBV5-1
j_call: TRBJ2-3
cdr3_length: 17
d_call: TRBD2
cdr3_aa: CASSFQAGGSSTDTQYF
cdr3_nt: TGCGCCAGCAGCTTTCAGGCTGGCGGGAGTAGCACAGATACGCAGTATTTT

clone_size: once
v_call: TRBV5-1
j_call: TRBJ2-1
cdr3_length: 16
d_call: TRBD2
cdr3_aa: CASSTRLAGSYNEQFF
cdr3_nt: TGCGCCAGCAGCACAAGACTAGCGGGATCCTACAATGAGCAGTTCTTC

clone_size: NA
v_call: TRBV29-1
j_call: TRBJ1-4
cdr3_length: 14
d_call: TRBD1
cdr3_aa: CSGEGGPTNEKLFF
cdr3_nt: TGCAGCGGAGAAGGGGGCCCGACTAATGAAAAACTGTTTTTT

clone_size: NA
v_call: TRBV20-1
j_call: TRBJ2-7
cdr3_length: 15
d_call: NA
cdr3_aa: CSAKSKGIGSYEQYF
cdr3_nt: TGCAGTGCTAAAAGTAAGGGGATTGGGTCCTACGAGCAGTACTTC

clone_size: NA
v_call: TRBV4-3
j_call: TRBJ1-1
cdr3_length: 12
d_call: NA
cdr3_aa: CASSQGPDRSHF
cdr3_nt: TGCGCCAGCAGCCAAGGACCCGACAGGTCCCACTTT

clone_size: NA
v_call: TRBV9
j_call: TRBJ1-2
cdr3_length: 13
d_call: NA
cdr3_aa: CASSVSTNYGYTF
cdr3_nt: TGTGCCAGCAGCGTTTCTACTAACTATGGCTACACCTTC

clone_size: NA
v_call: TRBV11-2
j_call: TRBJ2-7
cdr3_length: 13
d_call: NA
cdr3_aa: CASSSGVKDEQYF
cdr3_nt: TGTGCCAGCAGCTCGGGAGTGAAGGACGAGCAGTACTTC

clone_size: NA
v_call: TRBV6-2/TRBV6-3
j_call: TRBJ1-2
cdr3_length: 13
d_call: TRBD1
cdr3_aa: CASSYSGQGGYTF
cdr3_nt: TGTGCCAGCAGTTACTCCGGACAGGGTGGCTACACCTTC

clone_size: NA
v_call: TRBV15
j_call: TRBJ2-2
cdr3_length: 18
d_call: NA
cdr3_aa: CATSRDYPQDPNTGELFF
cdr3_nt: TGTGCCACCAGCAGAGATTATCCGCAGGACCCGAACACCGGGGAGCTGTTTTTT

clone_size: NA
v_call: TRBV20-1
j_call: TRBJ2-1
cdr3_length: 13
d_call: NA
cdr3_aa: CSAHSPPYNEQFF
cdr3_nt: TGCAGTGCTCACTCGCCGCCCTACAATGAGCAGTTCTTC

clone_size: NA
v_call: TRBV3-1
j_call: TRBJ2-2
cdr3_length: 14
d_call: NA
cdr3_aa: CASSPSEGTGELFF
cdr3_nt: TGTGCCAGCAGCCCGTCGGAGGGCACCGGGGAGCTGTTTTTT

clone_size: NA
v_call: TRBV4-2
j_call: TRBJ2-7
cdr3_length: 16
d_call: NA
cdr3_aa: CASSQVAVSSSYEQYF
cdr3_nt: TGTGCCAGCAGCCAAGTGGCTGTCTCTAGCTCCTACGAGCAGTACTTC